This TCR beta chain comes out of a study of HIV-infected patients and healthy controls. Study-wide findings and caveats: With just sixteen HIV-infected individuals processed, the findings' generality was considered strongly limited. Donor HLA types were not determined in the study. Healthy controls carried many MAIT alpha-chain CDR3s, while HIV+ repertoires had few.

Roughly three months, about 14 weeks, into antiretroviral therapy, follow-up blood was collected. No cell fractionation was done, so the repertoire covers all unsorted peripheral blood T cells. Reverse transcription used 450 to 650 ng RNA and constant-region primers for alpha and beta. Each of the alpha and beta chains got its own library through chain-specific third strand synthesis with indices. TCRdb used MiXCR to reprocess the 5' RACE reads, holding one entry per CDR3 protein. The sample shows thousands of distinct CDR3 sequences, 6% to 8.5% of them seen only once. Trimming removed 6 bases at V and 9 bases at J, with 18 bases between. CDR3 length equals 14 residues. The germline V gene encodes CDR1 ENHRY and CDR2 SYGVKD. This clonotype counts as medium-sized (0.01 to 0.1%). The antigen is undetermined.

This clonotype was sampled from an adult with HIV infection. The sample was blood, taken during antiretroviral therapy. The chain couples TRBV10-3 to TRBJ2-1; weak D call: TRBD2 (6 bases). In nucleotides, the CDR3 is TGTGCCATCAGACCTGCCACGGGAGTCGGTGAGCAGTTCTTC. The encoded protein is CAIRPATGVGEQFF.